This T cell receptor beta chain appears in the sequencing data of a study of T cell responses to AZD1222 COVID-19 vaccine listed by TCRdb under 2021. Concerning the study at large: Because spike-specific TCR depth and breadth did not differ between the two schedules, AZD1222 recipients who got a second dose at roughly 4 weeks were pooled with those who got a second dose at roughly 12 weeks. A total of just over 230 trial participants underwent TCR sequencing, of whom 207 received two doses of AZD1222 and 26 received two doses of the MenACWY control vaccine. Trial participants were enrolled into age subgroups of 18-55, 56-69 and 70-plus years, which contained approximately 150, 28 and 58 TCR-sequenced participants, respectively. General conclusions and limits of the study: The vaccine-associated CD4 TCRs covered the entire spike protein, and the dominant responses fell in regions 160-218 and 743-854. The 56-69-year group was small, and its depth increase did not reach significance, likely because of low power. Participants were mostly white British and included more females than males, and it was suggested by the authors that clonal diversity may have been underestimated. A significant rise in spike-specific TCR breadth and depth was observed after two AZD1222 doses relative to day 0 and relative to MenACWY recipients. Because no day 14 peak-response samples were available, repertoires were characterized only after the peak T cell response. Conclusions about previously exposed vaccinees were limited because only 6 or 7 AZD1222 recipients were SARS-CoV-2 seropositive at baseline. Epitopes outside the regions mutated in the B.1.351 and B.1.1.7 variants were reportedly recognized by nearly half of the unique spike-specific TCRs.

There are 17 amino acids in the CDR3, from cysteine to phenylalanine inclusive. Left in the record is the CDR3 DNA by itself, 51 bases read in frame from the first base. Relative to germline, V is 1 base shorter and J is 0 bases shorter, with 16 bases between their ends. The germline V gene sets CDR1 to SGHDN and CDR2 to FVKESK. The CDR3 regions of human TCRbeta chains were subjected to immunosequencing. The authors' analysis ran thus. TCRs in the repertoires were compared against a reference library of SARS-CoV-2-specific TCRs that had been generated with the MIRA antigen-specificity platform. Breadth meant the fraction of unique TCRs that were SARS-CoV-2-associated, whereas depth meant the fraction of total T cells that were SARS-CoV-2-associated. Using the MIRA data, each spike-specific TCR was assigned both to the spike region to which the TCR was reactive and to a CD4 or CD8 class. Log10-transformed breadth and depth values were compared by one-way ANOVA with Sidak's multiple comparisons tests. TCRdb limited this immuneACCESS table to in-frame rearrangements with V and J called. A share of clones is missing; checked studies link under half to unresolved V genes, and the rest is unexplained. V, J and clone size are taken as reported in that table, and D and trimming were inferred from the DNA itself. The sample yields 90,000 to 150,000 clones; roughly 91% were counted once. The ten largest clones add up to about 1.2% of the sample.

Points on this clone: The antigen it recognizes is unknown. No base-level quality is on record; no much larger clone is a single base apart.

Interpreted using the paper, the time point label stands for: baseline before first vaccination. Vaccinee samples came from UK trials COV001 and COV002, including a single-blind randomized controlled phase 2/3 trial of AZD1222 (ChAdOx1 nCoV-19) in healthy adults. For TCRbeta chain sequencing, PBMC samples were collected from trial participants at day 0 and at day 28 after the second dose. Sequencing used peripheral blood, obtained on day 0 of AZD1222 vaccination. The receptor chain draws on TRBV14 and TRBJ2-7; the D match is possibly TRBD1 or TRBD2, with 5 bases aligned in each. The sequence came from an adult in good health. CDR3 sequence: CASSQGDVQGDSYEQYF. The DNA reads TGTGCCAGCAGCCAAGGGGACGTGCAAGGCGACTCCTACGAGCAGTACTTC.